A selection of T cell receptor beta chains follows, all from one sample in a study of blood T cell repertoires in COVID-19. The assay was immunoSEQ multiplex PCR, and TCRdb's table has in-frame clones only and misses some. The table has about 400,000 clones, approximately 90% seen once; the top ten hold 0.95% to 1%. The sequenced sample consisted of PBMCs or T cells enriched from blood (not recorded which). These receptors were obtained from a woman between 25 and 40 years old with acute COVID-19. The CDR3 runs from the conserved cysteine through the conserved F or W. Each record gives: CDR3 DNA, CDR3 protein, clone size, D gene, J gene, V gene, CDR3 length. D genes are given only for firm matches. Rows give clone size only sometimes, using once, few, many, or a class for an expanded clone.

CDR3nt: TGTGCCAGCAGGGACAGTCAAAGCACAGATACGCAGTATTTT
CDR3aa: CASRDSQSTDTQYF
abundance: -
d_gene: -
j_gene: TRBJ2-3
v_gene: TRBV7-3
len: 14

CDR3nt: TGTGCCACAGCCGGGAGTGGTGAAGCTTTCTTT
CDR3aa: CATAGSGEAFF
abundance: -
d_gene: -
j_gene: TRBJ1-1
v_gene: TRBV30
len: 11

CDR3nt: TGTGCCAGCAGCCCAGTTGGCTCCTACGAGCAGTACTTC
CDR3aa: CASSPVGSYEQYF
abundance: -
d_gene: -
j_gene: TRBJ2-7
v_gene: TRBV11-2
len: 13

CDR3nt: TGCGCCAGCAGCTTGTACAGGGGTGTGTTGGACGAGCAGTACTTC
CDR3aa: CASSLYRGVLDEQYF
abundance: -
d_gene: TRBD1
j_gene: TRBJ2-7
v_gene: TRBV5-1
len: 15

CDR3nt: TGTGCCAGCAGCTTGGCAGGGGCGGGCGGCTACACCTTC
CDR3aa: CASSLAGAGGYTF
abundance: -
d_gene: -
j_gene: TRBJ1-2
v_gene: TRBV5-4
len: 13

CDR3nt: TGTGCCACCAGCAGAGATGACAAGACAGGGGTCAATCAGCCCCAGCATTTT
CDR3aa: CATSRDDKTGVNQPQHF
abundance: -
d_gene: TRBD1
j_gene: TRBJ1-5
v_gene: TRBV15
len: 17

CDR3nt: TGCGCCAGCAGCCAAGCCCCGACGACAGGCTACGAGCAGTACTTC
CDR3aa: CASSQAPTTGYEQYF
abundance: many
d_gene: -
j_gene: TRBJ2-7
v_gene: TRBV4-1
len: 15

CDR3nt: TGCGCCAGCAGCGTCGTAGCGGGGGGCTACAATGAGCAGTTCTTC
CDR3aa: CASSVVAGGYNEQFF
abundance: once
d_gene: TRBD2
j_gene: TRBJ2-1
v_gene: TRBV5-1
len: 15

CDR3nt: TGTGCCAGCAGTTTCGAAGGGGTCTCCTACAATGAGCAGTTCTTC
CDR3aa: CASSFEGVSYNEQFF
abundance: -
d_gene: -
j_gene: TRBJ2-1
v_gene: TRBV27
len: 15

CDR3nt: TGTGCCAGCAGTCTGGGAGTGAACACTGAAGCTTTCTTT
CDR3aa: CASSLGVNTEAFF
abundance: once
d_gene: -
j_gene: TRBJ1-1
v_gene: TRBV6-5
len: 13

CDR3nt: TGTGCCTGGAGTGGGGGTGGGAACAGGGGCTTTAACTATGGCTACACCTTC
CDR3aa: CAWSGGGNRGFNYGYTF
abundance: -
d_gene: TRBD1
j_gene: TRBJ1-2
v_gene: TRBV30
len: 17

CDR3nt: TGTGCCAGCAGTTACATCAGGGCGGGGACTGAAGCTTTCTTT
CDR3aa: CASSYIRAGTEAFF
abundance: -
d_gene: -
j_gene: TRBJ1-1
v_gene: TRBV6-5
len: 14

CDR3nt: TGTGCCAGCAGCTTAGGAGACAGGGTGGTCACTGAAGCTTTCTTT
CDR3aa: CASSLGDRVVTEAFF
abundance: -
d_gene: TRBD1
j_gene: TRBJ1-1
v_gene: TRBV7-2
len: 15

CDR3nt: TGTGCCAGCTCAGCGACAGGTGACACTGAAGCTTTCTTT
CDR3aa: CASSATGDTEAFF
abundance: -
d_gene: -
j_gene: TRBJ1-1
v_gene: TRBV18
len: 13

CDR3nt: TGCGCCAGCGGGGGGGATAGTTTCTCCTACAATGAGCAGTTCTTC
CDR3aa: CASGGDSFSYNEQFF
abundance: -
d_gene: TRBD2
j_gene: TRBJ2-1
v_gene: TRBV5-1
len: 15

CDR3nt: TGTGCCAGCAGCCAAGATTCCCCGGACAGTAACTATGGCTACACCTTC
CDR3aa: CASSQDSPDSNYGYTF
abundance: few
d_gene: -
j_gene: TRBJ1-2
v_gene: TRBV3-1/TRBV3-2
len: 16

CDR3nt: TGCAGTGCTAAGCGGGGCTACGAGCAGTACTTC
CDR3aa: CSAKRGYEQYF
abundance: once
d_gene: TRBD2
j_gene: TRBJ2-7
v_gene: TRBV20-1
len: 11

CDR3nt: TGTGCCAGCAGGAAGACAGGTTTTCCTGTCTATGGCTACACCTTC
CDR3aa: CASRKTGFPVYGYTF
abundance: -
d_gene: -
j_gene: TRBJ1-2
v_gene: TRBV6-5
len: 15

CDR3nt: TGCGCCAGCAGTGTCCCTAGCGGGGGTTACAATGAGCAGTTCTTC
CDR3aa: CASSVPSGGYNEQFF
abundance: -
d_gene: TRBD2
j_gene: TRBJ2-1
v_gene: TRBV5-1
len: 15

CDR3nt: TGTGCCAGCAGCCGAGGACAGGGTAGGACTGAAGCTTTCTTT
CDR3aa: CASSRGQGRTEAFF
abundance: -
d_gene: TRBD1
j_gene: TRBJ1-1
v_gene: TRBV3-1/TRBV3-2
len: 14

CDR3nt: TGTGCCAGCAGTGAAGCGCTTCTAGGGCAGGAGGTCACTGAAGCTTTCTTT
CDR3aa: CASSEALLGQEVTEAFF
abundance: -
d_gene: -
j_gene: TRBJ1-1
v_gene: TRBV6-1
len: 17

CDR3nt: TGCAGCTCTTTATTCGGAAACACCATATATTTT
CDR3aa: CSSLFGNTIYF
abundance: -
d_gene: -
j_gene: TRBJ1-3
v_gene: TRBV29-1
len: 11

CDR3nt: TGTGCCAGCAGCGCCCGAATCTGGGGGGGCGCTGGCTACACCTTC
CDR3aa: CASSARIWGGAGYTF
abundance: -
d_gene: -
j_gene: TRBJ1-2
v_gene: TRBV7-2
len: 15

CDR3nt: TGTGCCAGCAGTTACTCGATCCGTGGAGGGGAACCCTACGAGCAGTACTTC
CDR3aa: CASSYSIRGGEPYEQYF
abundance: -
d_gene: -
j_gene: TRBJ2-7
v_gene: TRBV6-2/TRBV6-3
len: 17

CDR3nt: TGTGCCATCACTCACAGTTCTAACTATGGCTACACCTTC
CDR3aa: CAITHSSNYGYTF
abundance: -
d_gene: -
j_gene: TRBJ1-2
v_gene: TRBV10-3
len: 13

CDR3nt: TGTGCCAGCAGCTTCTACCGGACAGGGGGCATCGATGAAAAACTGTTTTTT
CDR3aa: CASSFYRTGGIDEKLFF
abundance: -
d_gene: TRBD1
j_gene: TRBJ1-4
v_gene: TRBV7-3
len: 17

CDR3nt: TGTGCCAGCAGCCGGTGGACAGGGGCCACCGGGGAGCTGTTTTTT
CDR3aa: CASSRWTGATGELFF
abundance: -
d_gene: TRBD1
j_gene: TRBJ2-2
v_gene: TRBV6-5
len: 15

CDR3nt: TGTGCCAGCTCACTGAACGGGTTAGGCGACTATGGCTACACCTTC
CDR3aa: CASSLNGLGDYGYTF
abundance: -
d_gene: -
j_gene: TRBJ1-2
v_gene: TRBV18
len: 15

CDR3nt: TGTGCCAGCACTCCCCGGGGACAGGGTAATTCACCCCTCCACTTT
CDR3aa: CASTPRGQGNSPLHF
abundance: -
d_gene: TRBD1
j_gene: TRBJ1-6
v_gene: TRBV7-2
len: 15

CDR3nt: TGTGCCAGCAGCCAAACCTGGGACAGCAACTCTGGAAACACCATATATTTT
CDR3aa: CASSQTWDSNSGNTIYF
abundance: once
d_gene: TRBD1
j_gene: TRBJ1-3
v_gene: TRBV4-2
len: 17

CDR3nt: TGTGCCAGTAGTCCAGGGCAGGGGAAAGAGACCCAGTACTTC
CDR3aa: CASSPGQGKETQYF
abundance: -
d_gene: -
j_gene: TRBJ2-5
v_gene: TRBV19
len: 14

CDR3nt: TGTGCCAGCAGCTCCCCCCCGGGACTACCTTTCTATGGCTACACCTTC
CDR3aa: CASSSPPGLPFYGYTF
abundance: -
d_gene: -
j_gene: TRBJ1-2
v_gene: TRBV7-9
len: 16

CDR3nt: TGCGCCAGCAGCCCGGGACAGCCCGGGAATGGCTACACCTTC
CDR3aa: CASSPGQPGNGYTF
abundance: few
d_gene: TRBD1
j_gene: TRBJ1-2
v_gene: TRBV5-1
len: 14

CDR3nt: TGTGCCAGCAGGAGGGTGGCTAGCATTGGCGGGGAGCTGTTTTTT
CDR3aa: CASRRVASIGGELFF
abundance: few
d_gene: -
j_gene: TRBJ2-2
v_gene: TRBV2
len: 15

CDR3nt: TGTGCCAGCAGCTCAACCGACAGTTTAGGTGACATTCAGCCCCAGCATTTT
CDR3aa: CASSSTDSLGDIQPQHF
abundance: -
d_gene: -
j_gene: TRBJ1-5
v_gene: TRBV27
len: 17

CDR3nt: TGCGCCAGCAGCTTGGTGACAGGGGGAAAGTACGAGCAGTACTTC
CDR3aa: CASSLVTGGKYEQYF
abundance: -
d_gene: TRBD1
j_gene: TRBJ2-7
v_gene: TRBV5-1
len: 15

CDR3nt: TGTGCCAGCAGCTTAGTATCTAGCGGGGCCACAGATACGCAGTATTTT
CDR3aa: CASSLVSSGATDTQYF
abundance: -
d_gene: TRBD2
j_gene: TRBJ2-3
v_gene: TRBV7-2
len: 16

CDR3nt: TGTGCCAGCAGCATAAGCCCAGGGATGGGCACCGGGGAGCTGTTTTTT
CDR3aa: CASSISPGMGTGELFF
abundance: -
d_gene: -
j_gene: TRBJ2-2
v_gene: TRBV11-3
len: 16

CDR3nt: TGTGCCAGCAGTTTCGGGACAGCCTATGGCTACACCTTC
CDR3aa: CASSFGTAYGYTF
abundance: -
d_gene: TRBD1
j_gene: TRBJ1-2
v_gene: TRBV12-3/TRBV12-4
len: 13

CDR3nt: TGTGCCAGCAGTTTATTGGGGACAGGGCGTGAAAAACTGTTTTTT
CDR3aa: CASSLLGTGREKLFF
abundance: -
d_gene: TRBD1
j_gene: TRBJ1-4
v_gene: TRBV28
len: 15

CDR3nt: TGTGCCAGTCAGGGGGCCGGAAAGCCCCAGCATTTT
CDR3aa: CASQGAGKPQHF
abundance: -
d_gene: TRBD1
j_gene: TRBJ1-5
v_gene: TRBV6-5
len: 12

CDR3nt: TGTGCCAGCCAGACGGGACAGGTCTATAATTCACCCCTCCACTTT
CDR3aa: CASQTGQVYNSPLHF
abundance: -
d_gene: TRBD1
j_gene: TRBJ1-6
v_gene: TRBV6-5
len: 15

CDR3nt: TGTGCCAGTCAGGGACAGGAGAGAGCTTTCTTT
CDR3aa: CASQGQERAFF
abundance: -
d_gene: TRBD1
j_gene: TRBJ1-1
v_gene: TRBV2
len: 11

CDR3nt: TGTGCCAGTAGTTTGGGACAGGGGAGTGAAAAACTGTTTTTT
CDR3aa: CASSLGQGSEKLFF
abundance: -
d_gene: TRBD1
j_gene: TRBJ1-4
v_gene: TRBV19
len: 14

CDR3nt: TGTGCCAGCAGCTCTACAAACGGGGGGTTCCCCTACGAGCAGTACTTC
CDR3aa: CASSSTNGGFPYEQYF
abundance: -
d_gene: TRBD2
j_gene: TRBJ2-7
v_gene: TRBV3-1/TRBV3-2
len: 16

CDR3nt: TGCGCCAGCAGCGACACGGGACAGGGGAGTGATGGCTACACCTTC
CDR3aa: CASSDTGQGSDGYTF
abundance: -
d_gene: TRBD1
j_gene: TRBJ1-2
v_gene: TRBV4-1
len: 15

CDR3nt: TGTGCCAGCAGTTATGGAGGGGACTCCAGAACGAATAACTATGGCTACACCTTC
CDR3aa: CASSYGGDSRTNNYGYTF
abundance: once
d_gene: -
j_gene: TRBJ1-2
v_gene: TRBV6-2/TRBV6-3
len: 18

CDR3nt: TGCGCCAGCAGCTTGAGGGGCCGACAGGGGTCCTACGAGCAGTACTTC
CDR3aa: CASSLRGRQGSYEQYF
abundance: -
d_gene: TRBD1
j_gene: TRBJ2-7
v_gene: TRBV5-1
len: 16

CDR3nt: TGTGCCAGCAGCTACCGGACTAGCGGGGGCCCCTACGAGCAGTACTTC
CDR3aa: CASSYRTSGGPYEQYF
abundance: -
d_gene: TRBD2
j_gene: TRBJ2-7
v_gene: TRBV7-2
len: 16

CDR3nt: TGTGCCAGCAGCCAAGACAGGGGTTACACTGAAGCTTTCTTT
CDR3aa: CASSQDRGYTEAFF
abundance: -
d_gene: TRBD1
j_gene: TRBJ1-1
v_gene: TRBV5-6
len: 14

CDR3nt: TGTGCCACCAGCAGAGATCATACCGGGACAGGGGGGACCCAGTACTTC
CDR3aa: CATSRDHTGTGGTQYF
abundance: -
d_gene: TRBD1
j_gene: TRBJ2-5
v_gene: TRBV15
len: 16

CDR3nt: TGTGCCAGTAGTACAGCCGGGACACTTAACACCGGGGAGCTGTTTTTT
CDR3aa: CASSTAGTLNTGELFF
abundance: few
d_gene: -
j_gene: TRBJ2-2
v_gene: TRBV19
len: 16

CDR3nt: TGTGCCACCAGCGGGGACAGGGTGGCCGGAAACACCATATATTTT
CDR3aa: CATSGDRVAGNTIYF
abundance: -
d_gene: TRBD1
j_gene: TRBJ1-3
v_gene: TRBV15
len: 15

CDR3nt: TGTGCCAGTCACCACGTCCAGGGGGCGGGGACCGGGGAGCTGTTTTTT
CDR3aa: CASHHVQGAGTGELFF
abundance: -
d_gene: TRBD1
j_gene: TRBJ2-2
v_gene: TRBV19
len: 16

CDR3nt: TGCGCCAGCAGCCTAAACACAGATACGCAGTATTTT
CDR3aa: CASSLNTDTQYF
abundance: -
d_gene: -
j_gene: TRBJ2-3
v_gene: TRBV5-1
len: 12

CDR3nt: TGTGCCAGCAGCTTCCGTTTTCCTAGCGGGGGGGCTGATACGCAGTATTTT
CDR3aa: CASSFRFPSGGADTQYF
abundance: -
d_gene: TRBD2
j_gene: TRBJ2-3
v_gene: TRBV11-2
len: 17

CDR3nt: TGTGCCAGCCAACGCGGGATGACCTACGAGCAGTACTTC
CDR3aa: CASQRGMTYEQYF
abundance: -
d_gene: -
j_gene: TRBJ2-7
v_gene: TRBV6-5
len: 13

CDR3nt: TGTGCCAGCAGTTACGACAGTTTCAAAAACTATGGCTACACCTTC
CDR3aa: CASSYDSFKNYGYTF
abundance: -
d_gene: -
j_gene: TRBJ1-2
v_gene: TRBV27
len: 15